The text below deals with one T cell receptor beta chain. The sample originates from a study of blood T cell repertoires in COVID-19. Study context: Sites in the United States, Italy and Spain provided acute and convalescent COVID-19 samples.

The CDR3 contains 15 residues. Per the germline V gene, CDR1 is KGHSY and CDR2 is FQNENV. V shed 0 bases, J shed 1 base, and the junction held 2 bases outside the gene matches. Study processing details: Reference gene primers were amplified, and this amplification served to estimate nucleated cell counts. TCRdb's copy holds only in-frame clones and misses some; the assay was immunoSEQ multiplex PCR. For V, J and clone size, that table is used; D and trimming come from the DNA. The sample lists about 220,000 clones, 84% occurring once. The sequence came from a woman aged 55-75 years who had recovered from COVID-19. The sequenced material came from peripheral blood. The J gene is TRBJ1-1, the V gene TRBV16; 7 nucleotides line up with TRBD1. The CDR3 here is CASSQSGQANTEAFF. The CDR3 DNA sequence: TGTGCCAGCAGCCAATCCGGACAGGCGAACACTGAAGCTTTCTTT.